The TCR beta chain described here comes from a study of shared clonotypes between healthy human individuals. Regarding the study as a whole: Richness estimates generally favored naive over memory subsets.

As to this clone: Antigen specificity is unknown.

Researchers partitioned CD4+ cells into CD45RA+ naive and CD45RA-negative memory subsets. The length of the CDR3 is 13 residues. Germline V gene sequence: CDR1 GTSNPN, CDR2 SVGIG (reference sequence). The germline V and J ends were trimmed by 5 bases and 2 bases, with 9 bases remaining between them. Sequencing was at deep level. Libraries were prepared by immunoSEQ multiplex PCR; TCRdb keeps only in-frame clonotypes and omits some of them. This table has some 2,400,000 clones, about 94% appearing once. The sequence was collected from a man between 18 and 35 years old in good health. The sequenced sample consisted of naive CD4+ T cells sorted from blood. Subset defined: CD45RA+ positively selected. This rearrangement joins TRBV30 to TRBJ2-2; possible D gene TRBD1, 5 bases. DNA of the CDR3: TGTGCCTGGCGGACATCCAACACCGGGGAGCTGTTTTTT. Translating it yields CAWRTSNTGELFF.